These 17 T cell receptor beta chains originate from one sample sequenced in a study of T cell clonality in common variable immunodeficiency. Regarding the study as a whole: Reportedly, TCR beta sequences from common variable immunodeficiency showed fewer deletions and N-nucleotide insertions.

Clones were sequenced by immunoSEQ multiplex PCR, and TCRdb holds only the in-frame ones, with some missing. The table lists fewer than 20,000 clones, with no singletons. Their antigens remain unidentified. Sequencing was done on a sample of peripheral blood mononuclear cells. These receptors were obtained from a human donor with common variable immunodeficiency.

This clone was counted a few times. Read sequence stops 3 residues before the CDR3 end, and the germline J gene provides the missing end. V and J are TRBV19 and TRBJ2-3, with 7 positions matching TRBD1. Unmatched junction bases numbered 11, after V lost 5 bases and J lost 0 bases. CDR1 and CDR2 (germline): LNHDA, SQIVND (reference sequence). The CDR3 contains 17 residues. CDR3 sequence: CASSFPSGQRSTDTQYF. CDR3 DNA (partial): TGTGCCAGTAGTTTCCCCTCGGGACAGAGAAGCACAGATACG.

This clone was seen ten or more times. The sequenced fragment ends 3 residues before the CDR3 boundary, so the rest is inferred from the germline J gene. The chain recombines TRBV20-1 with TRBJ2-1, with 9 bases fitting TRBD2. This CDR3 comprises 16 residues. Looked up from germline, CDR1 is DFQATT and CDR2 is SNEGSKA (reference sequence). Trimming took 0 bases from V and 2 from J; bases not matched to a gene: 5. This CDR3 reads CSARDRGGGAYNEQFF. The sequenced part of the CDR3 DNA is TGCAGTGCTAGAGATCGCGGCGGGGGGGCCTACAATGAG.

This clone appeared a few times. CDR3 DNA (partial): TGTGCCAGTAGTAGAGTAGCGGGGGCCCTCAATGAG. It specifies CASSRVAGALNE. The full CDR3 reads CASSRVAGALNEQFF. The rearrangement links TRBV19 to TRBJ2-1; 9 bases align to TRBD2. The read stops 3 residues short of the end of the CDR3; the missing end is completed from the germline J gene. V lost 4 bases, J lost 6 bases, and 7 bases stayed unmatched. The germline V gene has CDR1 LNHDA and CDR2 SQIVND (reference sequence). This CDR3 spans 15 amino acids. Full variable domain (outside the CDR3, taken from reference TRBV19 and TRBJ2-1): DGGITQSPKYLFRKEGQNVTLSCEQNLNHDAMYWYRQDPGQGLRLIYYSQIVNDFQKGDIAEGYSVSREKKESFPLTVTSAQKNPTAFYLCASSRVAGALNEQFFGPGTRLTVL.

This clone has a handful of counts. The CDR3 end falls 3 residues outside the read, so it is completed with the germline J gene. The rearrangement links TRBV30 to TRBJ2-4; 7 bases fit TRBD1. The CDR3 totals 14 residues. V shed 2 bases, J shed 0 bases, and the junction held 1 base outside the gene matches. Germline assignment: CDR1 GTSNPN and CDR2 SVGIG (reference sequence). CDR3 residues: CAWSYRGAKNIQYF. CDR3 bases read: TGTGCCTGGAGTTACAGGGGAGCCAAAAACATT.

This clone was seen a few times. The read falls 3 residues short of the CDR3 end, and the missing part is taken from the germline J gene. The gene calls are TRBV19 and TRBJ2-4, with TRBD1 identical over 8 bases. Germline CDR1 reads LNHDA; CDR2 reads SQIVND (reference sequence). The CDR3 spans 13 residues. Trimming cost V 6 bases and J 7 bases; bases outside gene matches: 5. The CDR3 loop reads CASSDRGKNIQYF. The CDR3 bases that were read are TGTGCCAGTAGCGACAGGGGTAAGAACATT.

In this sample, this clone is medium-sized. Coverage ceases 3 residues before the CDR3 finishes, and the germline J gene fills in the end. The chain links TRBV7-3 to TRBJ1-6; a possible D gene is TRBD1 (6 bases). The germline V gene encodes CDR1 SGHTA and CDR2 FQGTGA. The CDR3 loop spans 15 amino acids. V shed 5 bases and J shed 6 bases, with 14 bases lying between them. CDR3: CASSGAGAPNSPLHF. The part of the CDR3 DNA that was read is TGTGCCAGCAGCGGGGCAGGGGCGCCTAATTCACCC. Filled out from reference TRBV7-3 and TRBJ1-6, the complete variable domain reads GAGVSQTPSNKVTEKGKYVELRCDPISGHTALYWYRQSLGQGPEFLIYFQGTGAADDSGLPNDRFFAVRPEGSVSTLKIQRTERGDSAVYLCASSGAGAPNSPLHFGNGTRLTVT.

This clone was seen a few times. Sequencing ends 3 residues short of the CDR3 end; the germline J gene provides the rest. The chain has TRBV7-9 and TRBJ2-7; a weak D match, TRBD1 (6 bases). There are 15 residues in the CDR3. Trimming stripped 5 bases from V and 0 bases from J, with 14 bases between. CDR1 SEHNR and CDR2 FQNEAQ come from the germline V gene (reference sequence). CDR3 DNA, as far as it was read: TGTGCCAGCAGCGCACCTACAGGGTCCTCCTACGAG. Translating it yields CASSAPTGSSYE. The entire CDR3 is CASSAPTGSSYEQYF.

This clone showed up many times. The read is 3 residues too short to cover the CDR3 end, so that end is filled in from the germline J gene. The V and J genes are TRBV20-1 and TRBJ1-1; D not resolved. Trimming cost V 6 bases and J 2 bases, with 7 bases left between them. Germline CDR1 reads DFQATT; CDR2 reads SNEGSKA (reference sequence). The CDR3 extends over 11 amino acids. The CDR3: CSATYNTEAFF. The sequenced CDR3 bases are TGCAGTGCCACTTACAACACTGAA.

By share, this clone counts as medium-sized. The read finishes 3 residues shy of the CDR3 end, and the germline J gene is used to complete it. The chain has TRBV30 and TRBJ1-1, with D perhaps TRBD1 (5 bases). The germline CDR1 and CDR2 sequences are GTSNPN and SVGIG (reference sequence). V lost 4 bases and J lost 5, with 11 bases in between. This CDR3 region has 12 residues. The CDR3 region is CAWTRGGTEAFF. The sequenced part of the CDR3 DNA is TGTGCCTGGACAAGGGGTGGTACTGAA.

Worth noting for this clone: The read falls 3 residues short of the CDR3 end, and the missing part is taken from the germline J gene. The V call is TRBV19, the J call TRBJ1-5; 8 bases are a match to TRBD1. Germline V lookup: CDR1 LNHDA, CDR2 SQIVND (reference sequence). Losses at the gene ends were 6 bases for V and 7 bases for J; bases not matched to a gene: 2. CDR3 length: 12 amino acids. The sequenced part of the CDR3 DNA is TGTGCCAGTAGGACAGGGGACCAGCCC. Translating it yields CASRTGDQP. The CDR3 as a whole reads CASRTGDQPQHF.

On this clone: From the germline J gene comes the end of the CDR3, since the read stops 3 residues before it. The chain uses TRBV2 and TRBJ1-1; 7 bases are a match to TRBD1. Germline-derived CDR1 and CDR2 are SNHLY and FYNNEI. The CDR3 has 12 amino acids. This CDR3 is CASSDRGRIAFF. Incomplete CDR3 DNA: TGTGCCAGCAGTGACAGGGGGAGGATA.

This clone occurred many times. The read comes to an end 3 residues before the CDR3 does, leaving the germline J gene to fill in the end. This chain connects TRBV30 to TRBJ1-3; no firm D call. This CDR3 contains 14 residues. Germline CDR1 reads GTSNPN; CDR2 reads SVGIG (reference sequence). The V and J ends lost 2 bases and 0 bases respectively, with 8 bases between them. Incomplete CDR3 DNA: TGTGCCTGGAGTCCCCAGATCTCTGGAAACACC. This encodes CAWSPQISGNT. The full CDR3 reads CAWSPQISGNTIYF.

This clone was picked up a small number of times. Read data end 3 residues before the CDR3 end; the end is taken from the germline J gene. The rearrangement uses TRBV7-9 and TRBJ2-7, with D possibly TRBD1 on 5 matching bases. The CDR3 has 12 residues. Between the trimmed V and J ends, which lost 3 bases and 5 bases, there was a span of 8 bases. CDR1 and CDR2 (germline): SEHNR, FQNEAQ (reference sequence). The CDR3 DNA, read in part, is TGTGCCAGCAGCTTTCAGGGAAACGAG. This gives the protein CASSFQGNE. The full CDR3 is CASSFQGNEQYF.

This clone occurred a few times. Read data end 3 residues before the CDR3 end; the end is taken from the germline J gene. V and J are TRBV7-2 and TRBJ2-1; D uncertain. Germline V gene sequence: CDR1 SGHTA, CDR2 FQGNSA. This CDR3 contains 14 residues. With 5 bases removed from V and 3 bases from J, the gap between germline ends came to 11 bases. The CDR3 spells CASSLDVGYNEQFF. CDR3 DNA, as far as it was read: TGTGCCAGCAGCCTCGATGTCGGCTACAATGAG.

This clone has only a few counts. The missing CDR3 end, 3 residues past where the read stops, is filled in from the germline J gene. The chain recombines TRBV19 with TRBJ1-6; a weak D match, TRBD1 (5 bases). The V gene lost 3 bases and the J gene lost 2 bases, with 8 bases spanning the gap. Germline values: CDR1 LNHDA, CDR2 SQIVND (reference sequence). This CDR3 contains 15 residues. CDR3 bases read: TGTGCCAGTAGTATCGACAGCGCCTATAATTCACCC. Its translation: CASSIDSAYNSP. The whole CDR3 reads CASSIDSAYNSPLHF. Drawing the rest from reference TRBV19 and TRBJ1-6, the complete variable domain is DGGITQSPKYLFRKEGQNVTLSCEQNLNHDAMYWYRQDPGQGLRLIYYSQIVNDFQKGDIAEGYSVSREKKESFPLTVTSAQKNPTAFYLCASSIDSAYNSPLHFGNGTRLTVT.

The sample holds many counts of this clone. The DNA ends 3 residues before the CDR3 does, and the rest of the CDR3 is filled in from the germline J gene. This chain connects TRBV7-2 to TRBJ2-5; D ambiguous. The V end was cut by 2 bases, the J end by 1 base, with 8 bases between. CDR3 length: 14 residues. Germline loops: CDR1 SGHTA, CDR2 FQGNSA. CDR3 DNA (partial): TGTGCCAGCAGCTTAAGTGCCAGCCAAGAGACC. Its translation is CASSLSASQET. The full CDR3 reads CASSLSASQETQYF.

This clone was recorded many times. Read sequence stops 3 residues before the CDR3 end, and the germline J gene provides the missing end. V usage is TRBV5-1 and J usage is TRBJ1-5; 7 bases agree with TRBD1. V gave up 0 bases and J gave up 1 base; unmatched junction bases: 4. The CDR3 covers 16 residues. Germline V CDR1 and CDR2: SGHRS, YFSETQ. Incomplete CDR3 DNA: TGCGCCAGCAGCTTGGGAGTCAGGGGGAGCAATCAGCCC. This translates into CASSLGVRGSNQP. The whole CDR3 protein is CASSLGVRGSNQPQHF.